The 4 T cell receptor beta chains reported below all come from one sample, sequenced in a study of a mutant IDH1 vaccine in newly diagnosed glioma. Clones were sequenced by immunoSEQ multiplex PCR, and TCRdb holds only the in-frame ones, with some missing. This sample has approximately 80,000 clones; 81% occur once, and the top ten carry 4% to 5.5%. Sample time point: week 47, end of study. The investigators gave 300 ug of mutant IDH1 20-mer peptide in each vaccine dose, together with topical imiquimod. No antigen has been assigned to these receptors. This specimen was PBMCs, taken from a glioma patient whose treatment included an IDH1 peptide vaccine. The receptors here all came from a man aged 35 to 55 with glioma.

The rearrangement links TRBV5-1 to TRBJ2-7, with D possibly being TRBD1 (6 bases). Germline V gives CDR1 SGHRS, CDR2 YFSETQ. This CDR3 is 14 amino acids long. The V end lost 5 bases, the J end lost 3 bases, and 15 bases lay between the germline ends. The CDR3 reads CASRLTRGDYEQYF. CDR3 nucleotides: TGCGCCAGCAGGTTAACCAGGGGAGACTACGAGCAGTACTTC.

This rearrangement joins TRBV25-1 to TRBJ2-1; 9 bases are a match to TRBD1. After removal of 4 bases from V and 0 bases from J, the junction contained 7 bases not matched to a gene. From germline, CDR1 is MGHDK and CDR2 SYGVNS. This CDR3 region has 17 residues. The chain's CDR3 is CASSAQPGQGSYNEQFF. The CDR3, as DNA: TGTGCCAGCAGTGCTCAACCGGGACAGGGCTCCTACAATGAGCAGTTCTTC.

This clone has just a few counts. CDR3 bases: TGTGCCAGCAGTGACTCAGACAGCAGCTCTGGGGCCAACGTCCTGACTTTC. Translation: CASSDSDSSSGANVLTF. The J gene is TRBJ2-6, the V gene TRBV6-4; a weak D match, TRBD1 (5 bases). Germline CDR1 reads MRHNA; CDR2 reads SNTAGT. CDR3 length: 17 amino acids. V shed 0 bases and J shed 0 bases, with 9 bases lying between them.

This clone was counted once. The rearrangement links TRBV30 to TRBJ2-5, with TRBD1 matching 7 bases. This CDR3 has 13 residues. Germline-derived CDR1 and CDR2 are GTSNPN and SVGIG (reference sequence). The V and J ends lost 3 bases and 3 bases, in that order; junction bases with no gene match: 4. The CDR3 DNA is TGTGCCTGGAGGAAACAGGGGAAAGAGACCCAGTACTTC. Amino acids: CAWRKQGKETQYF. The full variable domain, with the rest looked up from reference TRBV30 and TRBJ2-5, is SQTIHQWPATLVQPVGSPLSLECTVEGTSNPNLYWYRQAAGRGLQLLFYSVGIGQISSEVPQNLSASRPQDRQFILSSKKLLLSDSGFYLCAWRKQGKETQYFGPGTRLLVL.